The 13 T cell receptor beta chains below all came from one sample that was sequenced in a study of shared clonotypes between healthy human individuals. Libraries were prepared by immunoSEQ multiplex PCR; TCRdb keeps only in-frame clonotypes and omits some of them. Found here are fewer than 850,000 clones, about two thirds of them singletons; the top ten hold approximately 2%. The sample consisted of memory CD4+ T cells sorted from blood. As for subset: CD45RA-negative fraction. The receptor source for this set is a woman aged 25 to 39 in good health.

This chain uses TRBV4-1 with TRBJ2-7, with 13 bases aligning to TRBD2. CDR1 is MGHRA, CDR2 YSYEKL, per germline. Losses at the gene ends were 6 bases for V and 4 bases for J; bases not matched to a gene: 9. The CDR3 length is 16 residues. The CDR3 spells CASRGRLAGGSYEQYF. CDR3 in DNA: TGCGCCAGCAGAGGGAGACTAGCGGGAGGATCATACGAGCAGTACTTC.

This clone was seen repeatedly, ten times or more. DNA of the CDR3: TGTGCCAGTAGCCCCGGGGGGAACGGGGAGCTGTTTTTT. Translated: CASSPGGNGELFF. The J gene is TRBJ2-2, the V gene TRBV19; 7 bases fit TRBD2. The junction had 5 bases not matched to a gene; V was cut back by 6 bases and J by 7 bases. This CDR3 comprises 13 residues. CDR1 LNHDA and CDR2 SQIVND come from the germline V gene (reference sequence).

In DNA form, the CDR3 reads TGCAGCGTTGTTCCGGAGGAGGGCCGCACAGATACGCAGTATTTT. It translates to CSVVPEEGRTDTQYF. The rearrangement uses TRBV29-1 and TRBJ2-3; D is possibly TRBD2 (6 bases). Trimming pared 4 bases from V and 1 base from J, leaving 15 bases between. CDR1 is SQVTM and CDR2 is ANQGSEA in the germline V gene. The length of the CDR3 is 15 residues.

This rearrangement joins TRBV19 to TRBJ2-5; D perhaps matches TRBD1 (7 bases). The germline V gene encodes CDR1 LNHDA and CDR2 SQIVND (reference sequence). The CDR3 consists of 17 residues. Trimming removed 0 bases from V and 5 bases from J, with 19 bases in between. The CDR3 loop is CASSIDLWQGGLETQYF. The CDR3 nucleotides are TGTGCCAGTAGTATAGATCTATGGCAGGGGGGTCTTGAGACCCAGTACTTC.

This clone has a handful of counts. The V call is TRBV29-1, the J call TRBJ1-1; the D is unclear. The CDR3 runs to 12 residues. Trimming pared 7 bases from V and 5 bases from J, leaving 14 bases between. CDR1 and CDR2 from the germline V gene are SQVTM and ANQGSEA. CDR3 DNA: TGCAGCGCTATACGAGACGTAACTGAAGCTTTCTTT. Protein sequence: CSAIRDVTEAFF.

The chain recombines TRBV27 with TRBJ2-5, with TRBD1 matching over 9 bases. Trimming removed 10 bases from V and 7 bases from J; junction bases left unmatched: 13. Germline CDR1 is MNHEY and CDR2 is SMNVEV (reference sequence). This CDR3 has 14 amino acids. The CDR3 loop is CATAPGQGGGTQYF. In nucleotides, the CDR3 is TGTGCCACAGCTCCGGGACAGGGAGGGGGGACCCAGTACTTC.

The chain uses TRBV19 and TRBJ2-2; D remains unclear. Trimming took 1 base from V and 1 from J, leaving 7 bases between them. This CDR3 is 15 amino acids long. Looked up from germline, CDR1 is LNHDA and CDR2 is SQIVND (reference sequence). CDR3 protein: CASSIAYMNTGELFF. The CDR3 DNA is TGTGCCAGTAGTATAGCCTACATGAACACCGGGGAGCTGTTTTTT.

This clone was recorded at least ten times. The chain carries TRBV2 and TRBJ2-2, with 9 positions matching TRBD1. The V gene's germline CDR1 is SNHLY and CDR2 FYNNEI. This CDR3 region has 14 residues. J gave up 6 bases and V 5 bases, and 4 bases lay outside the gene matches. The CDR3 loop reads CASSSGTGSGELFF. The CDR3 coding sequence is TGTGCCAGCAGTTCCGGGACAGGGTCCGGGGAGCTGTTTTTT.

The J gene is TRBJ2-3, the V gene TRBV11-1; 10 positions match TRBD2. The CDR3 length is 17 residues. The junction had 8 bases not matched to a gene; V was cut back by 5 bases and J by 0 bases. Per the germline V gene, CDR1 is SGHAT and CDR2 is FQDESV (reference sequence). This CDR3 reads CASSRLVTSGSTDTQYF. CDR3 nucleotide sequence: TGTGCCAGCAGCCGCCTTGTGACTAGCGGGAGCACAGATACGCAGTATTTT.

This clone was observed a few times. Additional DNA sequences in this sample encode the identical CDR3. The chain couples TRBV5-1 to TRBJ2-7, with unresolved D. In germline, CDR1 is SGHRS, CDR2 YFSETQ. The germline V and J ends were trimmed by 5 bases and 4 bases, with 10 bases remaining between them. The CDR3 sequence is 12 residues long. This chain's CDR3 is CASREGSYEQYF. The DNA of the CDR3 is TGCGCCAGCAGGGAAGGATCGTACGAGCAGTACTTC.

This chain joins TRBV10-3 and TRBJ1-5; no reliable D call. Germline CDR1 reads ENHRY; CDR2 reads SYGVKD. This CDR3 has 13 residues. V dropped 6 bases and J dropped 1 base, with 7 bases sitting between them. The CDR3 reads CAISTESNQPQHF. The CDR3 DNA reads as TGTGCCATCAGCACCGAGAGCAATCAGCCCCAGCATTTT.

The chain employs TRBV5-4 and TRBJ2-1, with TRBD2 identical over 13 bases. From germline, CDR1 is SGHNT and CDR2 YYREEE (reference sequence). J lost 3 bases, V lost 4 bases, and 4 bases had no gene match. The CDR3 loop spans 16 amino acids. The CDR3: CASSPGTSGIYNEQFF. DNA for the CDR3: TGTGCCAGCAGCCCTGGGACTAGCGGGATCTACAATGAGCAGTTCTTC.

This clone was recorded once. The genes are TRBV19 and TRBJ1-5; D is perhaps TRBD1 (5 bases). V lost 3 bases, J lost 2 bases, and 14 bases lay in between. Germline CDR1 LNHDA, CDR2 SQIVND (reference sequence). This CDR3 region has 16 residues. Written as DNA, the CDR3 is TGTGCCAGTAGTATGCCTACCAGGGCCCGCAATCAGCCCCAGCATTTT. Encoded protein: CASSMPTRARNQPQHF.